This T cell receptor (beta chain) was profiled in a study of naive and memory T cell subsets. Study conclusions and caveats: Over 90% of naive TCR sequences appeared only once, unlike memory subsets. Naive and memory subsets had different power law exponents for TCR abundance.

Cells stained for CD3, CD4, CD8, CD45RA and CD27 were sorted into four subsets. Trimming cost V 8 bases and J 6 bases; bases outside gene matches: 9. This CDR3 has 13 residues. Per the germline V gene, CDR1 is MNHNY and CDR2 is SVGAGI (reference sequence). About this clonotype: Its antigen is unidentified.

The beta constant-region primer was an equimolar mix of two oligonucleotides covering TRBC1 and TRBC2. Nested alpha and beta constant-region primers with the SP2 primer drove four PCR rounds on ligated cDNA. From the UMI-ligation and nested PCR reads, TCRdb called clonotypes with MiXCR, one entry per CDR3 protein. The table shows tens of thousands of distinct CDR3 sequences, with under 15% occurring only once. Sequencing input: central memory CD4+ T cells from blood. The sequence was collected from a human donor in good health. The gene calls are TRBV6-6 and TRBJ2-5; 7 bases agree with TRBD2. The CDR3 sequence is CASGAGGGKTQYF. The CDR3 coding sequence is TGTGCCAGCGGAGCGGGCGGGGGAAAGACCCAGTACTTC.